The TCR beta chain under discussion was sequenced for a study of identical twins. The germline V gene has CDR1 SGHTA and CDR2 FQGNSA. The length of the CDR3 is 16 residues. J gave up 1 base and V 5 bases, and 9 bases lay outside the gene matches. One entry per CDR3 protein, called by TCRdb with MiXCR from the 5' RACE reads. Among about 900,000 distinct CDR3 sequences listed, 9% to 15% were seen once. The same specimen was also included in a second study, on yellow fever vaccine responses in identical twins.

The V gene is TRBV7-2, the J gene TRBJ1-1, with 8 nucleotides matching TRBD1. This TCR was sampled from a young woman in good health. The material sequenced was PBMCs. The CDR3 DNA reads as TGTGCCAGCAGCCCCGGACAGGGTTTCCCGAACACTGAAGCTTTCTTT. Translation: CASSPGQGFPNTEAFF.